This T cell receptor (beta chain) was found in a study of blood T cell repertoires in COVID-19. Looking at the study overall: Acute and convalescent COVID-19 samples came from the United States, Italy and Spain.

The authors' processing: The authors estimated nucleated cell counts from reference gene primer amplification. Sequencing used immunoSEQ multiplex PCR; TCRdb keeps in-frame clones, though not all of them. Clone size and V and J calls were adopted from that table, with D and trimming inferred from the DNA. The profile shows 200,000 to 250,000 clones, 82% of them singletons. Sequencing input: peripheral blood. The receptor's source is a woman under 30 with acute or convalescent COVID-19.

CDR3 sequence (DNA): TGTGCCAGCAGCCTGGGACAGGGCTCGATCGAGCAGTACTTC. Residues: CASSLGQGSIEQYF. This chain joins TRBV7-2 and TRBJ2-7, with TRBD1 identical over 9 bases. The CDR3 runs 14 residues. With V trimmed by 5 bases and J by 6 bases, 8 bases remained unmatched. Germline lookup yields CDR1 SGHTA and CDR2 FQGNSA.